In this sample, the clone carrying this T cell receptor beta chain turned up many times. Its matching antigen is unknown. These data are taken from a study of T cells in Graves' hyperthyroidism and ophthalmopathy. For Graves' hyperthyroidism to be stable, ophthalmopathy could not progress within 18 months. Germline assignment: CDR1 MNHNS and CDR2 SASEGT. The CDR3 spans 16 residues. V dropped 6 bases and J dropped 7 bases, with 19 bases sitting between them. RNA transcripts served as the template for amplifying TCR beta CDR3 regions. HTBI primers were used for first-round RT-PCR of the TCR CDR3. TCRdb redid the calling of the multiplex PCR reads with MiXCR, one entry per CDR3 protein. This sample has roughly 740,000 distinct CDR3 sequences, with roughly 15% found just once. Findings and limits, study-wide: Appearing also in blood were most of the thyroid clonotypes expanded above 0.001.

The sample was blood. The receptor was isolated from a man in his late teens or twenties with Graves' hyperthyroidism. The chain employs TRBV6-1 and TRBJ1-6; tentatively, D is TRBD1 (5 bases). The CDR3 loop reads CASSAQGPLSNSPLHF. CDR3 sequence (DNA): TGTGCCAGCAGCGCGCAGGGACCCCTTTCGAATTCACCCCTCCACTTT.